Below are 9 T cell receptor beta chains sequenced from a single sample in a study of metastatic and nonmetastatic thyroid tumors. Patients had received no treatment of any kind before thyroid surgery. TCRdb re-processed the PCR reads through MiXCR. This table holds about 40,000 clones, 15% to 20% found once. What was sequenced was blood. The receptors come from a female donor with papillary thyroid cancer or a benign thyroid nodule (not recorded which). Some clones in this sample may be carry-over from other donors' samples.

The V call is TRBV19, the J call TRBJ1-1; a weak D match, TRBD1 (5 bases). Germline V gene lookup returns CDR1 LNHDA and CDR2 SQIVND (reference sequence). V lost 8 bases to trimming and J lost 7 bases, with 20 bases between them. The CDR3 is made up of 14 amino acids. The CDR3 is CASGKGEGLSEAFF. In DNA form, the CDR3 reads TGTGCCAGTGGGAAAGGGGAAGGTCTCAGTGAAGCTTTCTTT.

At least ten counts were recorded for this clone. The chain combines TRBV12-3 or TRBV12-4 with TRBJ2-6, with a possible D match to TRBD1 (6 bases). V was pared by 6 bases and J by 2 bases, with 17 bases between. CDR3 size: 17 residues. The CDR3 bases are TGTGCCAGCAGCTCCACAGGGCCCCTGCCTGGGGCCAACGTCCTGACTTTC. This sequence encodes CASSSTGPLPGANVLTF.

This clone was counted at least ten times. The chain is built from TRBV20-1 and TRBJ2-4, with a weak D call TRBD1 (6 bases). V lost 6 bases to trimming and J lost 1 base, with 10 bases between them. Germline V gene sequence: CDR1 DFQATT, CDR2 SNEGSKA (reference sequence). CDR3 length: 13 amino acids. CDR3 amino acids: CSAEGEAKNIQYF. The CDR3 bases are TGCAGTGCCGAGGGGGAGGCCAAAAACATTCAGTACTTC.

This clone was picked up many times. Being one base from a much bigger clone, this may be a read error. Other DNA sequences within the sample encode an identical CDR3. The chain joins TRBV2 to TRBJ2-1; D unclear. The CDR3 runs to 15 residues. The V end lost 4 bases, the J end lost 4 bases, and 14 bases lay between the germline ends. Germline V gene lookup returns CDR1 SNHLY and CDR2 FYNNEI. CDR3 DNA sequence: TGTGCCAGCAGTGTCGGATGGACGGTTTACAATGAGCAGTTCTTC. Translating gives CASSVGWTVYNEQFF.

This clone was picked up many times. V gene TRBV7-9 combines with J gene TRBJ2-5; D unclear. Germline V gene lookup returns CDR1 SEHNR and CDR2 FQNEAQ (reference sequence). The V and J ends lost 5 bases and 2 bases respectively, with 9 bases between them. The CDR3 covers 13 residues. CDR3 region: CASSVDWQETQYF. CDR3 coding DNA: TGTGCCAGCAGCGTTGACTGGCAAGAGACCCAGTACTTC.

Remarks on this clone: A much bigger clone sits one base away, suggesting this may be a read error. The rearrangement joins TRBV20-1 to TRBJ2-5; 7 positions match TRBD1. Looked up from germline, CDR1 is DFQATT and CDR2 is SNEGSKA (reference sequence). CDR3 size: 14 residues. The V gene end was trimmed by 7 bases and the J gene end by 1 base; junction bases not matched to a gene: 9. The DNA for the CDR3 is TGCAGTGATAGGGCCCGGACAGGCCAAGAGACCCAGTACTTC. It translates to CSDRARTGQETQYF.

In this sample, this clone turned up many times. CDR3 residues: CASSEQSPSSGNTIYF. CDR3 in DNA: TGTGCCAGCAGCGAACAGAGTCCTAGCTCTGGAAACACCATATATTTT. This chain connects TRBV11-2 to TRBJ1-3; D remains unclear. In germline, CDR1 is SGHAT, CDR2 FQNNGV. Trimming removed 5 bases from V and 0 bases from J, with 14 bases in between. This CDR3 has 16 amino acids. The variable domain in full, with the rest retrieved from reference TRBV11-2 and TRBJ1-3, is EAGVAQSPRYKIIEKRQSVAFWCNPISGHATLYWYQQILGQGPKLLIQFQNNGVVDDSQLPKDRFSAERLKGVDSTLKIQPAKLEDSAVYLCASSEQSPSSGNTIYFGEGSWLTVV.

This clone was found many times. This rearrangement joins TRBV25-1 to TRBJ2-7; D possibly corresponds to TRBD1 (6 bases). Germline CDR1 is MGHDK and CDR2 is SYGVNS. There are 18 residues in the CDR3. V was clipped by 5 bases and J by 1 base, with 24 bases between them. DNA for the CDR3: TGTGCCAGCAGTTCTCCCCCCATAGACAGGCCGAAATCCTACGAGCAGTACTTC. Translation: CASSSPPIDRPKSYEQYF.

V gene TRBV11-3 combines with J gene TRBJ2-7; 9 nucleotides match TRBD1. Unmatched junction bases numbered 6, after V lost 1 base and J lost 5 bases. Germline V lookup: CDR1 SGHNT, CDR2 YENEEA. The CDR3 spans 15 residues. The CDR3, as DNA: TGTGCCAGCAGCTTAGCGGGACAGGGACGCCACGAGCAGTACTTC. Residues: CASSLAGQGRHEQYF.